These 15 T cell receptor beta chains came from one sample sequenced in a study of T cell responses to AZD1222 COVID-19 vaccine. Using immunoSEQ multiplex PCR, the repertoire was profiled, and TCRdb retains in-frame clones only, with some absent. This table holds approximately 19,000 clones, roughly four fifths found once. This specimen consisted of peripheral blood, obtained 28 days after the second AZD1222 dose. Receptors originate from an adult who received the AZD1222 COVID-19 vaccine.

This chain connects TRBV18 to TRBJ2-7, with 10 bases identical to TRBD1. Trimming at V came to 3 bases and at J to 6 bases, leaving 11 bases not matched to a gene. The CDR3 contains 16 residues. Germline V gives CDR1 KGHSH, CDR2 LQKENI. In DNA form, the CDR3 reads TGTGCCAGCTCACCCCCCACGACAGGGGGCTTGGGCGAGCAGTACTTC. Its protein is CASSPPTTGGLGEQYF. The full variable domain, completed using reference TRBV18 and TRBJ2-7, is NAGVMQNPRHLVRRRGQEARLRCSPMKGHSHVYWYRQLPEEGLKFMVYLQKENIIDESGMPKERFSAEFPKEGPSILRIQQVVRGDSAAYFCASSPPTTGGLGEQYFGPGTRLTVT.

The chain couples TRBV5-6 to TRBJ2-3; 8 bases are shared with TRBD1. Per the germline V gene, CDR1 is SGHDT and CDR2 is YYEEEE. Losses at the gene ends were 4 bases for V and 2 bases for J; bases not matched to a gene: 6. This CDR3 has 15 amino acids. Written as DNA, the CDR3 is TGTGCCAGCAGCACGGGGACAGGTCACACAGATACGCAGTATTTT. Its protein product is CASSTGTGHTDTQYF.

This rearrangement joins TRBV14 to TRBJ1-5; D gene uncertain. The CDR3 loop spans 13 amino acids. V shed 1 base and J shed 3 bases, with 4 bases lying between them. Germline lookup yields CDR1 SGHDN and CDR2 FVKESK. CDR3 region: CASSQALNQPQHF. DNA of the CDR3: TGTGCCAGCAGCCAAGCCCTCAATCAGCCCCAGCATTTT.

This clone was found once. V is TRBV4-2 and J is TRBJ1-1; TRBD1 agrees at 7 bases. Per germline, CDR1 LGHNA and CDR2 YNFKEQ. The CDR3 spans 18 residues. V shed 0 bases and J 2 bases; nucleotides not matched to a gene: 12. The CDR3 reads CASSQDRGGQLINTEAFF. CDR3 nucleotide sequence: TGTGCCAGCAGCCAAGATCGGGGGGGACAGCTGATTAACACTGAAGCTTTCTTT.

V and J are TRBV7-9 and TRBJ1-1; the D gene is possibly TRBD1 (5 bases). This CDR3 contains 20 residues. Germline V CDR1 and CDR2: SEHNR, FQNEAQ (reference sequence). V lost 5 bases, J lost 0 bases, and 28 bases lay in between. The CDR3, as DNA: TGTGCCAGCAGCATCCGGAGCGGGACCGCAAATTTCAGGATGAACACTGAAGCTTTCTTT. The encoded protein is CASSIRSGTANFRMNTEAFF.

The V call is TRBV6-5, the J call TRBJ1-2, with a tentative D call TRBD1 (5 bases). Trimming removed 6 bases from V and 1 base from J, with 9 bases in between. Germline V CDR1 and CDR2: MNHEY, SVGAGI. The CDR3 length is 13 residues. CDR3 amino acids: CASRGLNNYGYTF. The CDR3 nucleotides are TGTGCCAGCAGGGGGCTGAATAACTATGGCTACACCTTC.

The chain uses TRBV12-5 and TRBJ2-4, with 10 nucleotides matching TRBD2. The CDR3 has 16 amino acids. CDR1 is LGHNT and CDR2 is FRNRAP in the germline V gene. The V and J ends lost 2 bases and 5 bases, in that order; junction bases with no gene match: 6. The CDR3 region is CASGLFSGGAQNIQYF. For the CDR3, the DNA is TGTGCTAGTGGTTTGTTCAGCGGGGGGGCCCAAAACATTCAGTACTTC.

The chain joins TRBV2 to TRBJ1-5; TRBD1 agrees at 10 bases. This CDR3 has 17 residues. Germline V gene lookup returns CDR1 SNHLY and CDR2 FYNNEI. V trimming: 4 bases; J trimming: 0 bases; junction bases outside the gene matches: 6. In DNA, the CDR3 is TGTGCCAGCAGTGCTTGGACAGGGGGTTATAGCAATCAGCCCCAGCATTTT. Protein sequence: CASSAWTGGYSNQPQHF.

The chain uses TRBV3-1 (or the pseudogene TRBV3-2) and TRBJ1-2; D is uncertain. The CDR3 has 17 amino acids. Germline CDR1 and CDR2: LGHDT and YNNKEL (reference sequence). The V gene lost 2 bases and the J gene lost 2 bases, with 18 bases spanning the gap. CDR3 sequence: CASSQLGRPSPNYGYTF. The CDR3 region has the DNA TGTGCCAGCAGCCAATTGGGCCGGCCATCCCCCAACTATGGCTACACCTTC.

V and J are TRBV11-2 and TRBJ2-1; the match to TRBD1 covers 11 bases. Trimming took 11 bases from V and 8 from J; bases not matched to a gene: 14. Germline assignment: CDR1 SGHAT and CDR2 FQNNGV. This CDR3 region has 15 residues. The CDR3 protein is CAWTGGENGGHEQFF. The CDR3 coding sequence is TGTGCCTGGACAGGGGGCGAGAACGGAGGCCATGAGCAGTTCTTC.

The V and J genes are TRBV14 and TRBJ1-1; TRBD1 matches 7 bases. Germline CDR1 and CDR2: SGHDN and FVKESK. The CDR3 sequence is 16 residues long. V lost 2 bases, J lost 1 base, and 7 bases stayed unmatched. The CDR3 coding sequence is TGTGCCAGCAGCCAACTCGGGACAGCAGAGAACACTGAAGCTTTCTTT. This encodes CASSQLGTAENTEAFF.

This chain connects TRBV27 to TRBJ1-1; a possible D gene is TRBD1 (5 bases). The V end lost 3 bases, the J end lost 5 bases, and 10 bases lay between the germline ends. The CDR3 consists of 13 residues. CDR1 is MNHEY, CDR2 SMNVEV, per germline (reference sequence). The DNA for the CDR3 is TGTGCCAGCAGTTTTCAGGGCCGAACTGAAGCTTTCTTT. It specifies CASSFQGRTEAFF.

The CDR3 DNA reads as TGTGCCAGCAGTTCATTAATGAACACTGAAGCTTTCTTT. Translated: CASSSLMNTEAFF. This rearrangement joins TRBV6-5 to TRBJ1-1; D remains unclear. The CDR3 is 13 residues long. V was shortened by 4 bases and J by 0 bases, with 6 bases between the two germline ends. Germline V gene data show CDR1 as MNHEY and CDR2 as SVGAGI.

The V call is TRBV5-1, the J call TRBJ1-1; the D is unclear. Germline V gene lookup returns CDR1 SGHRS and CDR2 YFSETQ. The CDR3 has 15 amino acids. The V and J ends lost 4 bases and 0 bases respectively, with 13 bases between them. This CDR3 reads CASSPRALMNTEAFF. The CDR3 nucleotides read TGCGCCAGCAGCCCCCGGGCTCTAATGAACACTGAAGCTTTCTTT.

This clone was seen once. The chain is built from TRBV6-5 and TRBJ2-7; TRBD1 might be the D (6 bases). V was shortened by 7 bases and J by 4 bases, with 17 bases between the two germline ends. CDR1 and CDR2 (germline): MNHEY, SVGAGI. The CDR3 loop spans 14 amino acids. This CDR3 reads CASKNVYRDYEQYF. DNA of the CDR3: TGTGCCAGCAAAAATGTCTACAGGGATTACGAGCAGTACTTC.